The clone carrying this T cell receptor (beta chain) is medium-sized within its sample. The antigen remains undetermined. Not a single patient had been given any form of treatment at any point before undergoing thyroid surgery. V shed 3 bases and J shed 5 bases, with 14 bases lying between them. Germline CDR1 is KGHSH and CDR2 is LQKENI. This CDR3 region has 14 residues. The data derive from a study of metastatic and nonmetastatic thyroid tumors. For the study at large: The study looked at repertoires side by side in blood and in tumor or nodule tissue from malignant and benign thyroid patients. The study's findings and limits: When malignant thyroid tumors were compared with benign nodules, TCR beta diversity was reportedly significantly higher in the malignant tumors. This held in both blood and tumor samples.

As handled by the study authors: Clinicopathological groups differed in CDR3, with these differences serving to build a distant-metastasis classifier for papillary thyroid cancer. TCRdb re-called the PCR reads with MiXCR. These V and J calls rely on TCRdb rather than the paper's analysis. The sample comprises about 15,000 clones, over 20% of which are singletons, and around 10% rests with the top ten. The chain is built from TRBV18 and TRBJ2-7; D is perhaps TRBD2 (5 bases). The origin of this receptor is a female donor with papillary thyroid cancer or a benign thyroid nodule (not recorded which). Some clones in this sample may be carry-over from other donors' samples. Sequenced: tumor tissue. The CDR3 nucleotides read TGTGCCAGCTCACCGGAGGCCGGGTGGCACGAGCAGTACTTC. The encoded protein is CASSPEAGWHEQYF.